A single sample is the source of the 13 T cell receptor beta chains below, sequenced in a study of human T cells and chemical hapten exposure. Time point indicated: patch test 2, 6 weeks after DPC sensitization. Sample treatment: therapeutic diphenylcyclopropenone sensitization with weekly scalp DPC. TCRdb re-derived calls from the RACE reads in MiXCR, one entry per CDR3 protein. Of about 110,000 distinct CDR3 sequences listed, roughly a tenth were seen once; the top ten hold 3% to 4%. Here the sequenced sample was whole blood, taken in connection with sensitization to the hapten diphenylcyclopropenone (DPC). These receptors were obtained from a woman aged 40 to 55 with alopecia areata. Some clones in this sample may be carry-over from other donors' samples.

This chain joins TRBV18 and TRBJ2-7; TRBD1 matches at 7 bases. Losses at the gene ends were 1 base for V and 7 bases for J; bases not matched to a gene: 7. The CDR3 loop spans 14 amino acids. Germline CDR1 and CDR2: KGHSH and LQKENI. The CDR3 is CASSPLEGAVEQYF. Here the CDR3 DNA reads TGTGCCAGCTCACCACTCGAGGGGGCGGTTGAGCAGTACTTC.

This clonotype was observed a handful of times. This chain links TRBV7-8 with TRBJ2-1; D unclear. The CDR3 extends over 17 amino acids. Trimming shortened V by 3 bases and J by 7 bases, and 22 bases separated the two germline ends. CDR1 and CDR2 (germline): SGHVS, FQNEAQ. The CDR3 region has the DNA TGTGCCAGCAGCTTTCGCAACACCCAGGTTCAAAGGAATGAGCAGTTCTTC. It encodes CASSFRNTQVQRNEQFF. The full variable domain, its missing parts supplied by reference TRBV7-8 and TRBJ2-1, is GAGVSQSPRYKVAKRGQDVALRCDPISGHVSLFWYQQALGQGPEFLTYFQNEAQLDKSGLPSDRFFAERPEGSVSTLKIQRTQQEDSAVYLCASSFRNTQVQRNEQFFGPGTRLTVL.

The CDR3 reads CASSYSGQAVRNNEQFF. The CDR3 nucleotides read TGTGCCAGCAGTTACTCTGGGCAGGCCGTGAGGAACAATGAGCAGTTCTTC. This chain connects TRBV6-6 to TRBJ2-1, with D unresolved. From germline, CDR1 is MNHNY and CDR2 SVGAGI (reference sequence). This CDR3 contains 17 residues. Deletions cut 0 bases from V and 5 bases from J, with 17 bases between.

This clonotype occurred many times. The V and J genes are TRBV5-5 and TRBJ2-7, with 7 bases aligning to TRBD2. This CDR3 contains 15 residues. Germline trimming cut 2 bases from V and 6 bases from J; bases unmatched to any gene: 11. In germline, CDR1 is SGHKS, CDR2 YYEKEE (reference sequence). The CDR3 reads CASSLGRTRRLEQYF. CDR3 nucleotide sequence: TGTGCCAGCAGCTTAGGAAGGACTAGGAGACTCGAGCAGTACTTC.

The chain links TRBV6-6 to TRBJ1-5; D gene unclear. From germline, CDR1 is MNHNY and CDR2 SVGAGI (reference sequence). The CDR3 contains 15 residues. V was clipped by 2 bases and J by 3 bases, with 11 bases between them. DNA for the CDR3: TGTGCCAGCAGTTACGTGGGAGGTGACAATCAGCCCCAGCATTTT. It is translated as CASSYVGGDNQPQHF.

This clonotype was found many times. The CDR3 DNA follows: TGCGCCAGCAGCCAAGAAGGACAGGGTGAACTGTTTTTT. This encodes CASSQEGQGELFF. The V gene is TRBV4-3, the J gene TRBJ1-4, with 8 bases lining up with TRBD1. This CDR3 comprises 13 residues. CDR1 LGHNA and CDR2 YSLEER come from the germline V gene. The V gene end was trimmed by 0 bases and the J gene end by 12 bases; junction bases not matched to a gene: 3.

This clonotype was detected ten times or more. The rearrangement joins TRBV11-2 to TRBJ2-2; 9 bases are a match to TRBD2. The CDR3 length is 15 residues. Trimming at V came to 6 bases and at J to 0 bases, leaving 2 bases not matched to a gene. Germline loops: CDR1 SGHAT, CDR2 FQNNGV. The DNA for the CDR3 is TGTGCCAGCAGACGACTAGCGGCGAACACCGGGGAGCTGTTTTTT. This sequence encodes CASRRLAANTGELFF.

This clonotype appeared a few times. V usage is TRBV13 and J usage is TRBJ1-4; TRBD1 aligns across 7 bases. The length of the CDR3 is 14 residues. Germline V gives CDR1 PRHDT, CDR2 FYEKMQ (reference sequence). V gave up 4 bases and J gave up 10 bases; unmatched junction bases: 9. This CDR3 reads CASSWGQLGGKLFF. The CDR3 DNA is TGTGCCAGCAGCTGGGGACAGCTGGGTGGAAAACTGTTTTTT.

This clonotype has a handful of counts. The chain employs TRBV3-1 and TRBJ2-3, with 8 bases aligning to TRBD2. Per germline, CDR1 LGHDT and CDR2 YNNKEL (reference sequence). There are 17 residues in the CDR3. The ends lost 5 bases at V and 8 bases at J; junction bases unmatched: 18. CDR3 nucleotide sequence: TGTGCCAGCAGCTCCAGTCCGGGGGGGTTCGCCCATGGTACGCAGTATTTT. Its translation: CASSSSPGGFAHGTQYF.

The chain couples TRBV6-2 or TRBV6-3 to TRBJ2-1; unclear D gene. The germline gives CDR1 MNHEY, CDR2 SVGEGT. V was cut by 5 bases and J by 4 bases, with 6 bases left in between. This CDR3 has 12 amino acids. This CDR3 reads CASSKKYNEQFF. As DNA, the CDR3 is TGTGCCAGCAGTAAAAAGTACAATGAGCAGTTCTTC.

The V call is TRBV12-3 or TRBV12-4, the J call TRBJ2-5; TRBD1 aligns across 9 bases. Losses at the gene ends were 4 bases for V and 5 bases for J; bases not matched to a gene: 11. CDR3 size: 16 residues. Here the CDR3 DNA reads TGTGCCAGCAGTTCCTCCGGGACAGGGCTCCTTGAGACCCAGTACTTC. Residues: CASSSSGTGLLETQYF.

This clonotype turned up a few times. This sequence joins TRBV7-9 and TRBJ2-3; 9 nucleotides align to TRBD2. V gave up 8 bases and J gave up 6 bases; unmatched junction bases: 6. The CDR3 contains 13 residues. Germline V lookup: CDR1 SEHNR, CDR2 FQNEAQ (reference sequence). The CDR3 DNA follows: TGTGCCAGCGGGCGGGGGGGCGAGGATACGCAGTATTTT. It translates to CASGRGGEDTQYF. The variable domain in full, completed from reference TRBV7-9 and TRBJ2-3, reads DTGVSQNPRHKITKRGQNVTFRCDPISEHNRLYWYRQTLGQGPEFLTYFQNEAQLEKSRLLSDRFSAERPKGSFSTLEIQRTEQGDSAMYLCASGRGGEDTQYFGPGTRLTVL.

Only a few counts were recorded for this clonotype. V gene TRBV29-1 combines with J gene TRBJ2-1, with 7 bases identical to TRBD1. In germline, CDR1 is SQVTM, CDR2 ANQGSEA. Losses at the gene ends were 4 bases for V and 7 bases for J; bases not matched to a gene: 10. This CDR3 contains 14 residues. CDR3 region: CSVAGRTGSNEQFF. CDR3 coding DNA: TGCAGCGTTGCGGGCAGGACAGGATCGAATGAGCAGTTCTTC.